This is a list of T cell receptor beta chains from one sample in a study of blood T cell repertoires in COVID-19. Produced via immunoSEQ multiplex PCR; TCRdb's table is partial and in-frame only. The profile shows approximately 90,000 clones, around nine tenths of them singletons. The specimen was peripheral blood. These receptors were obtained from a woman between 65 and 79 years old with acute or convalescent COVID-19. Both conserved end residues are part of each CDR3. A D gene is named only where the DNA matches it firmly. Some rows have no size entry. The others give once, few or many, or a class for an expanded clone.

size	D	V	J	DNA	CDR3
-	-	TRBV19	TRBJ2-7	TGTGCCAGTAGTCGGAGCAGGGGCGTATCATTAACCTACGAGCAGTACTTC	CASSRSRGVSLTYEQYF
-	-	TRBV18	TRBJ1-2	TGTGCCAGCTCACCACCGGAGAGGTACTATGGCTACACCTTC	CASSPPERYYGYTF
once	TRBD1	TRBV5-1	TRBJ1-2	TGCGCCAGCAGCTTTTCCCAGGGGGCAAGGGATGGCTACACCTTC	CASSFSQGARDGYTF
few	-	TRBV19	TRBJ1-5	TGTGCCAGTGACATCGGGGGGGGGTTCCAGCCCCAGCATTTT	CASDIGGGFQPQHF
-	-	TRBV13	TRBJ2-7	TGTGCCAGCAGCTTATCGGTGGGAGCGGGACAATTTCGCGAGCAGTACTTC	CASSLSVGAGQFREQYF
-	-	TRBV3-1/TRBV3-2	TRBJ1-2	TGTGCCAGCAGCCCGAGGGGGAGAGAAGGGGGCTACACCTTC	CASSPRGREGGYTF
-	TRBD2	TRBV28	TRBJ2-7	TGTGCCATCCCACGAAGGCTAGCGGGAGCCCACTACGAGCAGTACTTC	CAIPRRLAGAHYEQYF
-	TRBD2	TRBV6-6	TRBJ2-3	TGTGCCAGCAGCCGTAGCGGGGGCACAGATACGCAGTATTTT	CASSRSGGTDTQYF
-	-	TRBV3-1/TRBV3-2	TRBJ1-1	TGTGCCAGCAGCCAAGTGGTCGGCACTGAAGCTTTCTTT	CASSQVVGTEAFF
-	-	TRBV29-1	TRBJ2-4	TGCAGCGTTGAGGCCAGACAGGGGACTACCCTAGCCAAAAACATTCAGTACTTC	CSVEARQGTTLAKNIQYF
-	-	TRBV18	TRBJ2-7	TGTGCCAGCTCAGATAGAGAGCGGACCTACGAGCAGTACTTC	CASSDRERTYEQYF
-	TRBD2	TRBV2	TRBJ2-6	TGTGCCAGCAGGCTTGGACTAGCGGTCTCTGGGGCCAACGTCCTGACTTTC	CASRLGLAVSGANVLTF
-	-	TRBV10-2	TRBJ1-5	TGCGCCAGCAGCTTAACTTCGGGGTTCCGTGCCCAGCATTTT	CASSLTSGFRAQHF
-	TRBD1	TRBV7-2	TRBJ1-3	TGTGCCAGCAGCTCGTACAGGGGCTCTGGAAACACCATATATTTT	CASSSYRGSGNTIYF
-	TRBD1	TRBV4-2	TRBJ1-6	TGTGCCAGCAGCCAAGATCGGACAGGGGAGGGTTCACCCCTCCACTTT	CASSQDRTGEGSPLHF
-	-	TRBV20-1	TRBJ2-5	TGCAGTGCTAGTCGGATTAGCGGAGGGAAGACCCAGTACTTC	CSASRISGGKTQYF
-	-	TRBV11-1	TRBJ2-5	TGTGCCAGCAGCCAATCAGAGACCCAGTACTTC	CASSQSETQYF
-	-	TRBV19	TRBJ1-6	TGTGCCAGTACCCCAGCCGGGTCCATCAAGAATTCACCCCTCCACTTT	CASTPAGSIKNSPLHF
-	TRBD1	TRBV28	TRBJ2-5	TGTGCCAGCAGTACATGGACAGGGACCGAGACCCAGTACTTC	CASSTWTGTETQYF
-	TRBD1	TRBV6-1	TRBJ1-2	TGTGCCAGCAGTGAATTCCGGACAGGGTCCGGCTACACCTTC	CASSEFRTGSGYTF
-	-	TRBV28	TRBJ2-1	TGTGCCAGCAGTTTGGTGGGGGGGCGTTTAGATGAGCAGTTCTTC	CASSLVGGRLDEQFF
-	TRBD2	TRBV19	TRBJ2-3	TGTGCCAGTACTCCCGGGAGGGCAAGCACAGATACGCAGTATTTT	CASTPGRASTDTQYF
-	-	TRBV5-1	TRBJ2-1	TGCGCCAGCAGCTTGGTGGCGGGGAGCTCCTACAATGAGCAGTTCTTC	CASSLVAGSSYNEQFF
-	-	TRBV18	TRBJ1-5	TGTGCCAGCTCGGTAGGACAGCGAGATCAGCCCCAGCATTTT	CASSVGQRDQPQHF
-	-	TRBV5-4	TRBJ1-4	TGTGCCAGCAGCTTGGGGGGGCGCGATGAAAAACTGTTTTTT	CASSLGGRDEKLFF
-	TRBD1	TRBV18	TRBJ1-5	TGTGCCAGCTCATCGGTTTTGACAGGGTCGGAGCCCCAGCATTTT	CASSSVLTGSEPQHF
-	-	TRBV7-2	TRBJ2-2	TGTGCCAGCAGCCCAGGAGGGACTGGGACCGGGGAGCTGTTTTTT	CASSPGGTGTGELFF
-	-	TRBV15	TRBJ1-5	TGTGCCACCAGCAGATCCAGGGGTAGCAATCAGCCCCAGCATTTT	CATSRSRGSNQPQHF
-	-	TRBV6-6	TRBJ1-4	TGTGCCAGCAGTTACGGGGGGGGCGTTAATGAAAAACTGTTTTTT	CASSYGGGVNEKLFF
-	-	TRBV11-1	TRBJ1-3	TGTGCCAGCAGCTTAGCTGGGCTCTCTGGAAACACCATATATTTT	CASSLAGLSGNTIYF
-	-	TRBV10-3	TRBJ1-2	TGTGCCATCGGCCCCAGTTTGGGCTACACCTTC	CAIGPSLGYTF
-	TRBD1	TRBV30	TRBJ1-2	TGTGCCTGGAGTTTATCCGGACAGGGGGCCGGCTACACCTTC	CAWSLSGQGAGYTF
-	-	TRBV7-8	TRBJ2-5	TGTGCCAGCAGCTTAGGGCGGCAGCAAGAGACCCAGTACTTC	CASSLGRQQETQYF
-	TRBD1	TRBV11-1	TRBJ1-1	TGTGCCAGCAGACGTGAACAGGGGAGCACTGAAGCTTTCTTT	CASRREQGSTEAFF
-	-	TRBV24-1	TRBJ1-5	TGTGCCACCAGTTACAGGGTCAATCAGCCCCAGCATTTT	CATSYRVNQPQHF
-	TRBD1	TRBV28	TRBJ1-3	TGTGCCAGCAGTCCCCCGCCGGACAGGACTGGGAACACCATATATTTT	CASSPPPDRTGNTIYF
-	TRBD1	TRBV7-8	TRBJ2-2	TGTGCCAGCAGCTACCCCGTTGGGCAGGGGGACACCGGGGAGCTGTTTTTT	CASSYPVGQGDTGELFF
-	-	TRBV10-1	TRBJ2-6	TGCGCCATCTTTAACATCAGGCAGGACTCTGGGGCCAACGTCCTGACTTTC	CAIFNIRQDSGANVLTF
-	-	TRBV2	TRBJ1-5	TGTGCCAGCAGACAGGTTGGGGGCAATCAGCCCCAGCATTTT	CASRQVGGNQPQHF
-	-	TRBV11-2	TRBJ2-3	TGTGCCAGCACCTTCGAAATTCAGGACACAGATACGCAGTATTTT	CASTFEIQDTDTQYF
-	TRBD1	TRBV3-1/TRBV3-2	TRBJ1-2	TGTGCCAGCAGCCCCGTGGGACAGGGGAGGTATGGCTACACCTTC	CASSPVGQGRYGYTF
-	-	TRBV7-2	TRBJ1-2	TGTGCCAGCAGCTTATCTCCTCACTATGGCTACACCTTC	CASSLSPHYGYTF
-	TRBD1	TRBV19	TRBJ2-2	TGTGCCAGTAGTATAATTAATCGACAGGGCAGAAACACCGGGGAGCTGTTTTTT	CASSIINRQGRNTGELFF
-	TRBD2	TRBV13	TRBJ2-1	TGTGCCAGCAGCCCACCCCTGGCTAGCGGAACTCACAATGAGCAGTTCTTC	CASSPPLASGTHNEQFF
-	-	TRBV5-1	TRBJ1-1	TGCGCCAGCAGCCCCCGTGTCGGGGGGCGAGGTGGGAACACTGAAGCTTTCTTT	CASSPRVGGRGGNTEAFF
-	-	TRBV28	TRBJ1-5	TGTGCCAGCAGCTTTATTAGGGGTGGGATTATCGGCAATCAGCCCCAGCATTTT	CASSFIRGGIIGNQPQHF
-	TRBD1	TRBV6-5	TRBJ2-2	TGTGCCAGCAGTCCAGACAGGGTTACCGGGGAGCTGTTTTTT	CASSPDRVTGELFF